The T cell receptor (beta chain) under discussion was sequenced for a study of blood T cell repertoires in COVID-19. The germline CDR1 and CDR2 sequences are KGHSH and LQKENI. The CDR3 totals 15 residues. The V and J ends lost 6 bases and 2 bases, in that order; junction bases with no gene match: 6. In the original workflow: Researchers report that nucleated cell counts were estimated from reference gene primer amplification. The protocol was immunoSEQ multiplex PCR, while the TCRdb copy is restricted to in-frame clones and leaves out a portion. The D gene and trimming were derived from the DNA, and the V and J assignments and clone size from that table. Among 200,000 to 300,000 clones listed, about four fifths were seen once.

The sample was peripheral blood. The J gene is TRBJ1-3, the V gene TRBV18; 8 positions agree with TRBD1. The sequence derives from a woman between 65 and 79 years old with acute or convalescent COVID-19. This chain's CDR3 is CASSRGQAPGNTIYF. In DNA, the CDR3 is TGTGCCAGCTCCCGGGGACAGGCACCTGGAAACACCATATATTTT.